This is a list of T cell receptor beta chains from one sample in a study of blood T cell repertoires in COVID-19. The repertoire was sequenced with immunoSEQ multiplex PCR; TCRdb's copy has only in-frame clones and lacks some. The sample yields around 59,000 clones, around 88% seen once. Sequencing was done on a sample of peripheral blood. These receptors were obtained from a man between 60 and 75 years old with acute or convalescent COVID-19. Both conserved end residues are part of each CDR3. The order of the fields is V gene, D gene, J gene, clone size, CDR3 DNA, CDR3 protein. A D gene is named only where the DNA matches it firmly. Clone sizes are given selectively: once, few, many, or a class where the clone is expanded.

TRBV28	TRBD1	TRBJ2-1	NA	TGTGCCAGCAGGGGAAAAGGACAGGGCTACAATGAGCAGTTCTTC	CASRGKGQGYNEQFF
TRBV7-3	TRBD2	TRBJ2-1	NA	TGTGCCAGCAGCTCACGGACTAGCCCCGGCGATGAGCAGTTCTTC	CASSSRTSPGDEQFF
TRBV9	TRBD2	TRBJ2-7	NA	TGTGCCAGCAGCGACGGAGCGGGAGGGTCCTACGAGCAGTACTTC	CASSDGAGGSYEQYF
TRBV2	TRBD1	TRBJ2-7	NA	TGTGCCACACAAGACAGGGAGATTTCCTACGAGCAGTACTTC	CATQDREISYEQYF
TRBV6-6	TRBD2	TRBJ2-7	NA	TGTGCCAGCAGTTACGGGGACTATACCTACGAGCAGTACTTC	CASSYGDYTYEQYF
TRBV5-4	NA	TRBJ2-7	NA	TGTGCCAGCAGCTTGGCCGTGGGGGGGGCGCGCCGCGAGCAGTACTTC	CASSLAVGGARREQYF
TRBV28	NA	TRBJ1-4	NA	TGTGCCACCCGAGAACTTTGGGCATCTAATGAAAAACTGTTTTTT	CATRELWASNEKLFF
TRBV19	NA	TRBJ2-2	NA	TGTGCCAGTAGTCTCCGTGGAGGAAGGAACACCGGGGAGCTGTTTTTT	CASSLRGGRNTGELFF
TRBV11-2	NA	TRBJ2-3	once	TGTGCCAGCAGCTTAGACGGGAGTGAGGCAGATACGCAGTATTTT	CASSLDGSEADTQYF
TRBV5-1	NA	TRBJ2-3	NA	TGCGCCAGCAGCTCCGGACGGGGAATCACAGATACGCAGTATTTT	CASSSGRGITDTQYF
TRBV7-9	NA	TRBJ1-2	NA	TGTGCCAGCAGCTTAAACATACGGGGTGGCTACACCTTC	CASSLNIRGGYTF
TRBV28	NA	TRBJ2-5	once	TGTGCCAGCAGTCTACAAGAGACCCAGTACTTC	CASSLQETQYF
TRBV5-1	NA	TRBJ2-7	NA	TGCGCCAGCAGCTTGGGAGGCGGTTCCGACGAGCAGTACTTC	CASSLGGGSDEQYF
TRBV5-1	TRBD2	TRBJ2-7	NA	TGCGCCAGCAGCTTGGACCGGGGGGGAGAGCAGTACTTC	CASSLDRGGEQYF
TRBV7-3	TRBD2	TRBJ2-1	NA	TGTGCCAGCAGCCAATCCTTAGCGGGAGTTGTCAATGAGCAGTTCTTC	CASSQSLAGVVNEQFF